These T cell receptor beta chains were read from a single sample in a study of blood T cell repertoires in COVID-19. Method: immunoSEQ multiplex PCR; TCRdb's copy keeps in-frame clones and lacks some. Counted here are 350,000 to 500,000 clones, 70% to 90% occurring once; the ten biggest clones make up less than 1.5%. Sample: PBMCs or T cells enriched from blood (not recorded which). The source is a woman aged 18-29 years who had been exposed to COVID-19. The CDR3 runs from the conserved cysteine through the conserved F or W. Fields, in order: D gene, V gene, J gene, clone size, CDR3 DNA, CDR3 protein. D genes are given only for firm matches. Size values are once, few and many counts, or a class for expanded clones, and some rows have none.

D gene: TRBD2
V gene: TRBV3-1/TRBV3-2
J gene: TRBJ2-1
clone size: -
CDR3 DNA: TGTGCCAGCAGCCAGTGGCTAGCGGAGAAGTACAATGAGCAGTTCTTC
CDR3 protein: CASSQWLAEKYNEQFF

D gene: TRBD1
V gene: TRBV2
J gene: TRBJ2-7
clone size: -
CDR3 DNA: TGTGCCAGCAGGGGACAGGTGCCGAACGAGCAGTACTTC
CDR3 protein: CASRGQVPNEQYF

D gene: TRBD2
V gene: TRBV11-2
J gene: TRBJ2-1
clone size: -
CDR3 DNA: TGTGCCAGCAGCTTAGCGACTAGCGGGAGGGCATTCTACAATGAGCAGTTCTTC
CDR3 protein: CASSLATSGRAFYNEQFF

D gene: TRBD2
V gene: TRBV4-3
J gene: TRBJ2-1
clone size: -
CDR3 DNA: TGCGCCAGCAGTGGGACTAGCGGGGGGCAATACAATGAGCAGTTCTTC
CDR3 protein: CASSGTSGGQYNEQFF

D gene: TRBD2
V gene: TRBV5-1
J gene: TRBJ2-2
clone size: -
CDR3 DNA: TGCGCCAGCAGCCTGGGACTAGCGGCGACCGGGGAGCTGTTTTTT
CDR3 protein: CASSLGLAATGELFF

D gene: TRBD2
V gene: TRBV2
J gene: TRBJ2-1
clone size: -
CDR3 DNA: TGTGCCGATCGACCGGGGGGCTCCTACAATGAGCAGTTCTTC
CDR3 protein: CADRPGGSYNEQFF

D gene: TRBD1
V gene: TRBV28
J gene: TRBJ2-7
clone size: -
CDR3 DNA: TGTGCCAGCAGCTCCGTCCGGGACAGGTCCTCCTACGAGCAGTACTTC
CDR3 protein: CASSSVRDRSSYEQYF

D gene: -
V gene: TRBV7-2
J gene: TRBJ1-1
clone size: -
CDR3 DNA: TGTGCCAGCAGCGATCCGGGGTACACTGAAGCTTTCTTT
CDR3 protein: CASSDPGYTEAFF

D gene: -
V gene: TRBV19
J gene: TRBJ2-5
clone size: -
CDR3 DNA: TGTGCCAGCCAATCCCGGGAGACCCAGTACTTC
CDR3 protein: CASQSRETQYF

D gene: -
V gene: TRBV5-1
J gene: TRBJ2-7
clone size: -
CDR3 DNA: TGCGCCAGCAGGGAACCGCGGACAGCGTTTAACGAGCAGTACTTC
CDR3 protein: CASREPRTAFNEQYF

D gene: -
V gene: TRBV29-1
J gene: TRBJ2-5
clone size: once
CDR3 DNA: TGCAGCGTTGAATCGAGCGGAGAGACCCAGTACTTC
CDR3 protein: CSVESSGETQYF

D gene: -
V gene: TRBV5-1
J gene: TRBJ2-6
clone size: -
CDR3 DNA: TGCGCCAGCAGCTTGGCCGGGGCTGGGGCCAACGTCCTGACTTTC
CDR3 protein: CASSLAGAGANVLTF

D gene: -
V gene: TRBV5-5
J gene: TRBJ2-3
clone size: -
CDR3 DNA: TGTGCCAGCAGTCACCACACAGGATACACAGATACGCAGTATTTT
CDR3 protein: CASSHHTGYTDTQYF

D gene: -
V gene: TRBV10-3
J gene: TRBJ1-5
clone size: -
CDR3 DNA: TGTGCCATCAGTGATAGCGGGGGCTGGAATCAGCCCCAGCATTTT
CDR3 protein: CAISDSGGWNQPQHF

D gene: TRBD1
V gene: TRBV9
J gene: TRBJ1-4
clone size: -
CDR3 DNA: TGTGCCAGCAGCGCGAAGCTCCAGGGGGAAGTTAATGAAAAACTGTTTTTT
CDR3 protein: CASSAKLQGEVNEKLFF

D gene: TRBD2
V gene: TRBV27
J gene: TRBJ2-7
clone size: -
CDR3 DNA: TGTGCCAGCAGTCCCCGTGGAGCGGGAAATTACGAGCAGTACTTC
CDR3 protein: CASSPRGAGNYEQYF

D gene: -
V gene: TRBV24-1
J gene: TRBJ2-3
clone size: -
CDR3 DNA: TGTGCCACCGGAGGGACTACAGATACGCAGTATTTT
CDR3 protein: CATGGTTDTQYF

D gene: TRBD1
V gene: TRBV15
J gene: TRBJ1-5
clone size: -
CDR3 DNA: TGTGCCACCAGCAGAGTGGGCGTGGTCGGACAGGGGGCAGATCAGCCCCAGCATTTT
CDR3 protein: CATSRVGVVGQGADQPQHF

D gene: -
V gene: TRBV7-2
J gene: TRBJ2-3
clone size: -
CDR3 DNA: TGTGCCAGCAGCCCGGGACTCACAGATACGCAGTATTTT
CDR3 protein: CASSPGLTDTQYF

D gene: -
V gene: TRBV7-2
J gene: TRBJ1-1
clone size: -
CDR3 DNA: TGTGCCAGCAGCTTAGAGGGAGGGCGAACAGGAGGTCGGAATGCTTTCTTT
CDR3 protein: CASSLEGGRTGGRNAFF

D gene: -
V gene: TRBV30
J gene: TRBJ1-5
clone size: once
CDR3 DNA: TGTGCCTGGAGCAGGGTATTCGGTCAGCCCCAGCATTTT
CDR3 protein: CAWSRVFGQPQHF

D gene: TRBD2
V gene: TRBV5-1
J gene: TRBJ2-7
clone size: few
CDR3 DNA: TGCGCCAGCAGCTTGACTAGCGGTGCCTACGAGCAGTACTTC
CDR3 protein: CASSLTSGAYEQYF

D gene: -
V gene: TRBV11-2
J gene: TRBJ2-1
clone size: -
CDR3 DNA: TGTGCCAGCAGCCGGGGGACGTGGGGATTGAATGAGCAGTTCTTC
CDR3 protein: CASSRGTWGLNEQFF

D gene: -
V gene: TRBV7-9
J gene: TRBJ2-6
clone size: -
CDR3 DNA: TGTGCCAGCAGCTTGTCCCCAGGGTCTCCTGGGGCCAACGTCCTGACTTTC
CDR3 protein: CASSLSPGSPGANVLTF

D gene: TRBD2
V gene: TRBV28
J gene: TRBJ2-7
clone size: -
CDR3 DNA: TGTGCCAGCAGGCCGGGACTATCGAGCTCCTACGAGCAGTACTTC
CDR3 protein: CASRPGLSSSYEQYF

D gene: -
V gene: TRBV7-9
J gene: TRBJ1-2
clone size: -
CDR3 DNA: TGTGCCAGCAGCCCAATTGACAATCTCTATGGCTACACCTTC
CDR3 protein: CASSPIDNLYGYTF

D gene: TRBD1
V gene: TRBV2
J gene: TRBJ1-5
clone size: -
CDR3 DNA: TGTGCCAGCACCCCGACAGGGTCGGGGCAGCCCCAGCATTTT
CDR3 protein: CASTPTGSGQPQHF

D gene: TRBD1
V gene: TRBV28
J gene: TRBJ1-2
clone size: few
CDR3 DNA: TGTGCCAGCAGTTCCCCCCAGGGGACAGCCAATTATGGCTACACCTTC
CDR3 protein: CASSSPQGTANYGYTF

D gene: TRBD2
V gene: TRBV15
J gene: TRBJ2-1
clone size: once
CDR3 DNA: TGTGCCACCAGCAGGGGACTAGCGGGGTTGGGTCGGGAGTTCTTC
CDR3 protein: CATSRGLAGLGREFF

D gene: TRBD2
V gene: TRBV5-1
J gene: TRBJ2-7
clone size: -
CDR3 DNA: TGCGCCAGCAGCGTGGTGGCTAGCGGCGGTCTCGAGCAGTACTTC
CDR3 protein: CASSVVASGGLEQYF

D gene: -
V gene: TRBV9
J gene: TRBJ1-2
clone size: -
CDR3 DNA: TGTGCCAGCTGGACAGACTACTATGGCTACACCTTC
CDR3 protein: CASWTDYYGYTF

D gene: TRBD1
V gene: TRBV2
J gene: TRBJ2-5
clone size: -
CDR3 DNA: TGTGCCAGCAGTGCGGGACAGGGTACCGAGACCCAGTACTTC
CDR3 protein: CASSAGQGTETQYF

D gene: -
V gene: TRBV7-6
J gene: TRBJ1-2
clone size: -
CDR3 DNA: TGTGCCAGCAGCTTATTAGATGACGGAAGAGGAGATGGCTACACCTTC
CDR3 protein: CASSLLDDGRGDGYTF

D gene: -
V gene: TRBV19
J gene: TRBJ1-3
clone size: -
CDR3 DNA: TGTGCCAGTAGTGTCAGGGTTTCTGGAAACACCATATATTTT
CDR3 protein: CASSVRVSGNTIYF

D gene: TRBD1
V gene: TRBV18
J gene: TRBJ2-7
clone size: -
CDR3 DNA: TGTGCCAGCTCAAAACTCGGGACAGGTGATTCCTACGAGCAGTACTTC
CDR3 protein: CASSKLGTGDSYEQYF

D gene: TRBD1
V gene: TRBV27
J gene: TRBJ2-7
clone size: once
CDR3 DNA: TGTGCCAGCAGTCCCCACCAGACAGGGGCCTACGAGCAGTACTTC
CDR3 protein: CASSPHQTGAYEQYF

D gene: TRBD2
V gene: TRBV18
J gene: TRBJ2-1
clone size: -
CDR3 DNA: TGTGCCAGCTCAGCATCGACAGGACAAAGGACTAGCGGGAGAGGGGGATATGAGCAGTTCTTC
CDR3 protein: CASSASTGQRTSGRGGYEQFF

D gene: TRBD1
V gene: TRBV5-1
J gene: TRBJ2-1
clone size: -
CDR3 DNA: TGCGCCAGCAGCTTGATTGGGGCAGGGGGCGCTTCCAATGAGCAGTTCTTC
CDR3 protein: CASSLIGAGGASNEQFF

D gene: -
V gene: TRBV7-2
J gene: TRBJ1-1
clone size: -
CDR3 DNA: TGTGCCAGCAGCTTAGGGCAGGGTTCAATGAACACTGAAGCTTTCTTT
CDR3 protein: CASSLGQGSMNTEAFF

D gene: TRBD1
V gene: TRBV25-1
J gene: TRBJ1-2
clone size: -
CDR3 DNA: TGTGCCAGCAGTGCGGCAGGGGGGACCTATGGCTACACCTTC
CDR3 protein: CASSAAGGTYGYTF

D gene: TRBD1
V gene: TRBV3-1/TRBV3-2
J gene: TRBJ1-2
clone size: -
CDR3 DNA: TGTGCCAGCAGCCAAGGTCTTGCAGGGGGCGAAGGTGGCTACACCTTC
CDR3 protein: CASSQGLAGGEGGYTF

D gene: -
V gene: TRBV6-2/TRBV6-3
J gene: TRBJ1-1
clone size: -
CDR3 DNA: TGTGCCAGCAGCTTCCCGGCCAGGGTTAGACCCGACACTGAAGCTTTCTTT
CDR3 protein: CASSFPARVRPDTEAFF